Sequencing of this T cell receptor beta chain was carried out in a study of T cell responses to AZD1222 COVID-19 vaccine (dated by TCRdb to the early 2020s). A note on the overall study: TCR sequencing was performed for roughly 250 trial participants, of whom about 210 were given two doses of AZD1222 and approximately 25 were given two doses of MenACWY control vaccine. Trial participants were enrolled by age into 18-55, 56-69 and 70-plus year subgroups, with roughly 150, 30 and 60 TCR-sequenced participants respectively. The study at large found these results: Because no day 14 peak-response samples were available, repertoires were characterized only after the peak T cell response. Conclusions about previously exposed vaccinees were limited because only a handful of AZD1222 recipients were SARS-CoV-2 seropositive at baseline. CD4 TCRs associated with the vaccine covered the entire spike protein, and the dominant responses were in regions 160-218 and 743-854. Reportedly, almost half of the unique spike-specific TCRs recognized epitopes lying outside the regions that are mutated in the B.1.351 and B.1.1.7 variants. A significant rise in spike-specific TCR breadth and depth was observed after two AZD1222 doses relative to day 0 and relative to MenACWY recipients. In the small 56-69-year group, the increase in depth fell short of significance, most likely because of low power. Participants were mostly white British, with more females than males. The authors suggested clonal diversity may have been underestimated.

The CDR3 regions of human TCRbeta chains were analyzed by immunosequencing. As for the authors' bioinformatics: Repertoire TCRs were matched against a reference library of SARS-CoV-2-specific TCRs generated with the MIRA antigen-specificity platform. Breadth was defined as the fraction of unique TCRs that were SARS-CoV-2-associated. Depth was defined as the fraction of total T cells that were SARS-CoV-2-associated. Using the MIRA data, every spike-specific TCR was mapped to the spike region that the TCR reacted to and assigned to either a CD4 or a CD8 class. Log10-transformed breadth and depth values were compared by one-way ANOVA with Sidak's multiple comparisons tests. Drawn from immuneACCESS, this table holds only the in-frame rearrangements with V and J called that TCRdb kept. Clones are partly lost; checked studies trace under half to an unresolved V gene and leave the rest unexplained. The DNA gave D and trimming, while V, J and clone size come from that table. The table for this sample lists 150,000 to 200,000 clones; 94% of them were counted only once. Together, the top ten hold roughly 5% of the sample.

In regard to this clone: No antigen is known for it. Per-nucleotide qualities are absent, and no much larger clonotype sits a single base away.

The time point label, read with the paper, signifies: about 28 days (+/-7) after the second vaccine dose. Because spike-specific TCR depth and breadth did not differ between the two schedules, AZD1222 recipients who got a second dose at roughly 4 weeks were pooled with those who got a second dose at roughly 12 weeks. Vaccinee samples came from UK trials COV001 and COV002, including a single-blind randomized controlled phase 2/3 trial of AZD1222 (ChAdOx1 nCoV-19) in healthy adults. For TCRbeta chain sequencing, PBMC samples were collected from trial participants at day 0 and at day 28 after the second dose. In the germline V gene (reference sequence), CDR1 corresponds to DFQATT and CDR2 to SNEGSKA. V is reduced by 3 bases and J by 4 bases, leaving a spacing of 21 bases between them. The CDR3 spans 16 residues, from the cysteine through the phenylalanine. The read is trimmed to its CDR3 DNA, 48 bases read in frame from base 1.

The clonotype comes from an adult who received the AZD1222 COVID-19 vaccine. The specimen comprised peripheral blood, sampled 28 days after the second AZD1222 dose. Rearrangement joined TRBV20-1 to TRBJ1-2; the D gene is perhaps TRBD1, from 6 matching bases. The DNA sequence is TGCAGTGCTAGTGGGAATCTGGGGGCCCGGGGCTATGGCTACACCTTC. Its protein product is CSASGNLGARGYGYTF.